The 30 T cell receptor beta chains listed next were all sequenced from one sample in a study of post-analysis software for immune sequencing data. General study findings and limits: Included in a set of about 5 TRBV segments more frequent in patients than controls were TRBV5-6, TRBV5-1 and TRBV20-1.

These receptors lack a known antigen. Carried by the TCR beta cDNA libraries were unique molecular identifiers. TCRdb re-analysed the PCR reads in MiXCR, keeping a single row per CDR3 protein. This sample has over 250,000 distinct CDR3 sequences, with around 34% found just once. Sequenced sample: blood. The source of these receptors is a girl aged 5 to 17 with multiple sclerosis.

In regard to this clonotype: This may come from a read error, since a much larger clone is one base off. The rearrangement uses TRBV6-5 and TRBJ1-4; D remains unclear. CDR1 MNHEY and CDR2 SVGAGI come from the germline V gene. The CDR3 covers 13 residues. The CDR3 sequence is CASSATAHEKRFF. The DNA of the CDR3 is TGTGCCAGCAGTGCCACAGCGCATGAAAAACGGTTTTTT.

This clonotype was seen only once. Since a much larger clone is just one base distant, this may be a read error. The genes are TRBV5-1 and TRBJ2-3; D unresolved. Trimming shortened V by 3 bases and J by 5 bases, and 7 bases separated the two germline ends. The germline CDR1 and CDR2 sequences are SGHRS and YFSETQ. The CDR3 sequence is 12 residues long. As DNA, the CDR3 is TGCGCCAGCAGCTCGCTGCAAGATACGCAGTATTTT. Protein sequence: CASSSLQDTQYF.

This chain joins TRBV29-1 and TRBJ1-2; 8 bases are a match to TRBD1. The CDR3 is made up of 12 amino acids. CDR1 is SQVTM, CDR2 ANQGSEA, per germline. Trimming removed 6 bases from V and 2 bases from J; junction bases left unmatched: 2. The CDR3 sequence: CSVQGGNYGYTF. DNA of the CDR3: TGCAGCGTACAGGGGGGCAACTATGGCTACACCTTC.

The chain is built from TRBV4-1 and TRBJ1-2; possibly TRBD1 for D (5 bases). V was clipped by 0 bases and J by 7 bases, with 15 bases between them. CDR3 length: 15 residues. Germline CDR1 is MGHRA and CDR2 is YSYEKL. CDR3: CASSQDWDRAGGYTF. The CDR3 DNA is TGCGCCAGCAGCCAAGATTGGGACCGGGCCGGTGGCTACACCTTC.

The rearrangement links TRBV20-1 to TRBJ1-5, with 9 bases matching TRBD1. This CDR3 has 14 residues. The junction had 9 bases not matched to a gene; V was cut back by 3 bases and J by 9 bases. Germline CDR1 is DFQATT and CDR2 is SNEGSKA (reference sequence). CDR3 amino acids: CSARKGQGSSPQHF. CDR3 nucleotide sequence: TGCAGTGCTAGGAAGGGACAGGGAAGTTCGCCCCAGCATTTT.

This clonotype was detected a few times. Just one base apart from a much larger clone, this may be a read error. The J gene is TRBJ2-1, the V gene TRBV10-3, with 8 nucleotides matching TRBD1. The assigned J gene may be wrong: the sequence end matches TRBJ2-7 better. Germline CDR1 ENHRY, CDR2 SYGVKD. This CDR3 is built from 15 residues. The CDR3 nucleotides are TGTGCCATCAGGGGACAGGCGAGCTCCTACAATGAGCAGTACTTC. It translates to CAIRGQASSYNEQYF.

Many counts were recorded for this clonotype. The chain links TRBV6-6 to TRBJ2-7, with D unresolved. This CDR3 is built from 13 residues. Trimming removed 2 bases at V and 5 bases at J, with 10 bases between. In germline, CDR1 is MNHNY, CDR2 SVGAGI (reference sequence). CDR3 residues: CASSYREGDEQYF. The CDR3 DNA reads as TGTGCCAGCAGTTACCGAGAAGGAGACGAGCAGTACTTC.

This clonotype was seen many times. The chain uses TRBV2 and TRBJ2-1, with 14 bases fitting TRBD2. This CDR3 is 15 amino acids long. Germline V gene data show CDR1 as SNHLY and CDR2 as FYNNEI. V lost 5 bases to trimming and J lost 13 bases; unmatched junction nucleotides: 10. The CDR3, as DNA: TGTGCCAGCAGTCAGACTAGCGGGGGGGCCATTTCTCAGTTCTTC. Amino acids: CASSQTSGGAISQFF.

This clonotype was seen many times. The rearrangement links TRBV27 to TRBJ2-3; D is uncertain. Germline V gives CDR1 MNHEY, CDR2 SMNVEV (reference sequence). CDR3 length: 17 amino acids. The germline V and J ends were trimmed by 5 bases and 0 bases, with 18 bases remaining between them. The CDR3 DNA reads as TGTGCCAGCAGTACCCCTCTAGGTCCTTTAAGCACAGATACGCAGTATTTT. Amino acids: CASSTPLGPLSTDTQYF.

V and J are TRBV21-1 and TRBJ1-2; the table's TRBD1 call for D was not verified on the DNA. TRBV21-1 is deemed a pseudogene. CDR3 length: 12 amino acids. The CDR3 reads CASSSQGDGYTF. As DNA, the CDR3 is TGTGCCAGCAGCTCTCAGGGAGATGGCTACACCTTC.

The V call is TRBV11-3, the J call TRBJ1-1; D is ambiguous. V lost 5 bases, J lost 3 bases, and 16 bases lay in between. Per germline, CDR1 SGHNT and CDR2 YENEEA. This CDR3 spans 15 amino acids. In nucleotides, the CDR3 is TGTGCCAGCAGCCACGGGCTGGCTGGGGACACTGAAGCTTTCTTT. It specifies CASSHGLAGDTEAFF.

In its sample, this clonotype was seen a few times. This chain joins TRBV12-3 or TRBV12-4 and TRBJ1-4; TRBD1 aligns across 8 bases. V gave up 8 bases and J gave up 8 bases; unmatched junction bases: 13. The CDR3 runs to 15 residues. The CDR3 coding sequence is TGTGCCAGCGGGCCCGGGGCAGGGGGCAAAGAAAAACTGTTTTTT. Translation gives CASGPGAGGKEKLFF.

This clonotype was detected many times. The chain uses TRBV3-1 and TRBJ2-3, with 9 bases that match TRBD2. The trim removed 4 bases at V and 3 bases at J, leaving 8 bases unmatched. CDR1 and CDR2 (germline): LGHDT, YNNKEL (reference sequence). The CDR3 loop spans 16 amino acids. The CDR3 protein is CASSLRRLAGTDTQYF. CDR3 DNA: TGTGCCAGCAGCCTACGGCGGCTAGCGGGGACAGATACGCAGTATTTT.

The CDR3 here is CRMTRGDEQYF. The DNA for the CDR3 is TGCAGGATGACTAGGGGGGACGAGCAGTACTTC. This chain links TRBV20-1 with TRBJ2-7, with D perhaps matching TRBD1 or TRBD2 (6 bases each). The CDR3 is made up of 11 amino acids. CDR1 is DFQATT, CDR2 SNEGSKA, per germline (reference sequence).

The chain employs TRBV7-2 and TRBJ2-1; the match to TRBD2 covers 7 bases. Unmatched junction bases numbered 9, after V lost 3 bases and J lost 10 bases. Germline assignment: CDR1 SGHTA and CDR2 FQGNSA. The CDR3 extends over 14 amino acids. The CDR3 here is CASSFSSGSYEQFF. CDR3 nucleotide sequence: TGTGCCAGCAGCTTTTCTAGCGGTTCCTACGAGCAGTTCTTC.

This clonotype was observed at least ten times. This chain uses TRBV12-3 or TRBV12-4 with TRBJ2-3; D may match TRBD1 or TRBD2 (5 bases each). Trimming cost V 5 bases and J 4 bases, with 19 bases left between them. The CDR3 has 16 residues. CDR3 sequence (DNA): TGTGCCAGCAGTCCGCGAGTGGGGGTAGCCCCAGATACGCAGTATTTT. Its translation: CASSPRVGVAPDTQYF.

Note on this clonotype: This may stem from a read error, because a much larger clone lies one nucleotide away. The rearrangement joins TRBV28 to TRBJ2-1, with a tentative D call TRBD2 (5 bases). Per the germline V gene, CDR1 is MDHEN and CDR2 is SYDVKM. CDR3 length: 10 residues. The CDR3 bases are TGTACCAGCGGATACAGATATCAGTTCTTC. It translates to CTSGYRYQFF.

This clonotype was counted only a few times. The J gene is TRBJ2-3, the V gene TRBV30; 11 bases line up with TRBD2. The germline V gene has CDR1 GTSNPN and CDR2 SVGIG (reference sequence). The CDR3 sequence is 15 residues long. The trim removed 7 bases at V and 5 bases at J, leaving 11 bases unmatched. The CDR3 protein is CASATLAGGRDTQYF. CDR3 in DNA: TGTGCCTCCGCCACCCTAGCGGGAGGAAGAGATACGCAGTATTTT. Together with reference TRBV30 and TRBJ2-3, the CDR3 gives the full variable domain: SQTIHQWPATLVQPVGSPLSLECTVEGTSNPNLYWYRQAAGRGLQLLFYSVGIGQISSEVPQNLSASRPQDRQFILSSKKLLLSDSGFYLCASATLAGGRDTQYFGPGTRLTVL.

This clonotype was seen repeatedly, ten times or more. The genes are TRBV7-8 and TRBJ2-5; D perhaps matches TRBD2 (6 bases). Trimming shortened V by 6 bases and J by 4 bases, and 9 bases separated the two germline ends. CDR1 and CDR2 from the germline V gene are SGHVS and FQNEAQ. The CDR3 length is 12 residues. The CDR3 DNA sequence: TGTGCCAGCAGTGACGGGGGAGAGACCCAGTACTTC. Amino acid sequence: CASSDGGETQYF.

This clonotype was counted at least ten times. This chain connects TRBV7-8 to TRBJ2-1, with D perhaps TRBD1 (6 bases). This CDR3 region has 12 residues. V shed 2 bases and J shed 7 bases, with 6 bases lying between them. CDR1 is SGHVS and CDR2 is FQNEAQ in the germline V gene. The CDR3 coding sequence is TGTGCCAGCAGCTTACAGGGGAATGAGCAGTTCTTC. Amino acids: CASSLQGNEQFF.

The chain is built from TRBV12-3 or TRBV12-4 and TRBJ1-1; 7 nucleotides align to TRBD1. J was trimmed by 5 bases and V by 6 bases; bases with no gene match: 15. The CDR3 is 16 residues long. The CDR3 region is CASSPGEGQGVTEAFF. DNA of the CDR3: TGTGCCAGCAGCCCCGGTGAGGGGCAGGGGGTAACTGAAGCTTTCTTT.

As to this clonotype: A much more abundant neighbour one base away suggests this may be a read error. This sequence joins TRBV20-1 and TRBJ2-1; D is perhaps TRBD2 (5 bases). Trimming took 3 bases from V and 13 from J, leaving 22 bases between them. The CDR3 length is 14 residues. Germline V gene data show CDR1 as DFQATT and CDR2 as SNEGSKA (reference sequence). CDR3 loop: CSARPRGAKNIQFF. The CDR3 region has the DNA TGCAGTGCTAGGCCTCGGGGAGCAAAAAACATTCAGTTCTTC.

The genes are TRBV6-6 and TRBJ2-1; D is perhaps TRBD1 or TRBD2 (5 bases each). Trimming left V 5 bases short and J 11 bases short, with 13 bases between. CDR1 and CDR2 from the germline V gene are MNHNY and SVGAGI (reference sequence). This CDR3 region has 12 residues. Here the CDR3 DNA reads TGTGCCAGCAGTGCCGGGACCCCTAAGCAGTTCTTC. Amino acid sequence: CASSAGTPKQFF.

The chain uses TRBV6-2 or TRBV6-3 and TRBJ2-3, with 12 bases aligning to TRBD2. The V gene's germline CDR1 is MNHEY and CDR2 SVGEGT. The CDR3 totals 18 residues. Trimming cost V 2 bases and J 5 bases; bases outside gene matches: 11. The CDR3 DNA sequence: TGTGCCAGCAGTTACCAGAAGACTAGCGGGGGAGCACGAGATACGCAGTATTTT. Translation gives CASSYQKTSGGARDTQYF.

This clonotype was seen ten or more times. The V gene is TRBV3-1, the J gene TRBJ2-1; 9 nucleotides line up with TRBD1. The CDR3 is 13 amino acids. Per the germline V gene, CDR1 is LGHDT and CDR2 is YNNKEL (reference sequence). V dropped 6 bases and J dropped 7; count of bases not matched to a gene: 4. In DNA, the CDR3 is TGTGCCAGCAGACGTGGGACAGGGAATGAGCAGTTCTTC. Amino acid sequence: CASRRGTGNEQFF.

The sample holds many counts of this clonotype. The rearrangement uses TRBV4-1 and TRBJ2-1; 10 bases align to TRBD2. Germline V CDR1 and CDR2: MGHRA, YSYEKL. With V trimmed by 4 bases and J by 6 bases, 6 bases remained unmatched. The length of the CDR3 is 15 residues. CDR3 nucleotides: TGCGCCAGCAGCCCCCTCTTAGCGGGAGGCAATGAGCAGTTCTTC. This encodes CASSPLLAGGNEQFF.

The V gene is TRBV29-1, the J gene TRBJ2-2; D call uncertain. The ends were cut back, 8 bases at V and 6 bases at J, with 16 bases in the middle. The germline CDR1 and CDR2 sequences are SQVTM and ANQGSEA. The CDR3 is 13 amino acids. This chain's CDR3 is CSCSKEGPGELFF. The CDR3 region has the DNA TGCAGCTGCAGTAAGGAAGGACCCGGGGAGCTGTTTTTT.

There are a few counts of this clonotype. The V call is TRBV20-1, the J call TRBJ2-3; 9 bases line up with TRBD2. CDR3 length equals 16 residues. The germline gives CDR1 DFQATT, CDR2 SNEGSKA (reference sequence). V lost 0 bases, J lost 4 bases, and 8 bases stayed unmatched. In DNA form, the CDR3 reads TGCAGTGCTAGAGATGGGGGACTAGCAGAGGCAGATACGCAGTATTTT. Protein: CSARDGGLAEADTQYF.

Many counts were recorded for this clonotype. The J gene is TRBJ1-2, the V gene TRBV28; no clear D gene. The CDR3 is 11 residues long. The V and J ends lost 5 bases and 4 bases respectively, with 5 bases between them. The germline V gene has CDR1 MDHEN and CDR2 SYDVKM. The CDR3 is CASSRGYGYTF. The DNA of the CDR3 is TGTGCCAGCAGTCGAGGCTATGGCTACACCTTC.

A word on this clonotype: A read error is possible here, since a much larger clone lies one base away. The chain employs TRBV2 and TRBJ2-3; 8 bases are shared with TRBD2. The CDR3 is made up of 15 amino acids. Germline CDR1 SNHLY, CDR2 FYNNEI. V was pared by 3 bases and J by 5 bases, with 7 bases of the junction left unmatched. The CDR3 DNA reads TGTGCCAGCAGTGAGGTAGCGGGATTACTAGATACGCAGTATTTT. Amino acid sequence: CASSEVAGLLDTQYF.